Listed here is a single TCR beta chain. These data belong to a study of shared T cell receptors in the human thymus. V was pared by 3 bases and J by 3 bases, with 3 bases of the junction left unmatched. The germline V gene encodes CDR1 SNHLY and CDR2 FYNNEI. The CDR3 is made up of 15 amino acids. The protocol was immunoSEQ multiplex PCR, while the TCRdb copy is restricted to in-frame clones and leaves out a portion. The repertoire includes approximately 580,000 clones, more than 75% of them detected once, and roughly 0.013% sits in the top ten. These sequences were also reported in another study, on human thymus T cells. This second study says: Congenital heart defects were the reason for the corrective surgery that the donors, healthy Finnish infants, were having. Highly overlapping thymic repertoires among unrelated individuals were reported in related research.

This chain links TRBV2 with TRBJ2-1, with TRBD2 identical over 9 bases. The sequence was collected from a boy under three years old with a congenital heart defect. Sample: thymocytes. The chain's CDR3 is CASSDQTSGYNEQFF. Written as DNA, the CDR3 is TGTGCCAGCAGTGACCAGACTAGCGGCTACAATGAGCAGTTCTTC.